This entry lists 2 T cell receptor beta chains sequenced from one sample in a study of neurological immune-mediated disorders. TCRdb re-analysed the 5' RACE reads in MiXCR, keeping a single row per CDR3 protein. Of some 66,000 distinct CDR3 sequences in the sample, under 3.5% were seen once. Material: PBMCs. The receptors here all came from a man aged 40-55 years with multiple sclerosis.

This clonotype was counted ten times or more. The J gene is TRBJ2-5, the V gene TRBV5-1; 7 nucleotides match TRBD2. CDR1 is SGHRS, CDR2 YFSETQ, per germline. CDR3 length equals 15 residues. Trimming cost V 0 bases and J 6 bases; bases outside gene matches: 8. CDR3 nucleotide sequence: TGCGCCAGCAGCTTGGCGTTTGGTAGCGGGCAGACCCAGTACTTC. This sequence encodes CASSLAFGSGQTQYF. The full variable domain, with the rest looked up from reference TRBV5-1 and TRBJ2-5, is KAGVTQTPRYLIKTRGQQVTLSCSPISGHRSVSWYQQTPGQGLQFLFEYFSETQRNKGNFPGRFSGRQFSNSRSEMNVSTLELGDSALYLCASSLAFGSGQTQYFGPGTRLLVL.

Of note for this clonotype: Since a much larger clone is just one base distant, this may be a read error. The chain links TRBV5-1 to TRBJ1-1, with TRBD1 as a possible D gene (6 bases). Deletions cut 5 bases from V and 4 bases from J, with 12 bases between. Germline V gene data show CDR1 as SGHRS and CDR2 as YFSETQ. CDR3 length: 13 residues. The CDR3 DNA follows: TGCGCCAGCAGTAGAAAGGGGGGCACTGAAGCTTTCTTT. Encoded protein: CASSRKGGTEAFF. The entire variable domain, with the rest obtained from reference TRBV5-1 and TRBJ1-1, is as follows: KAGVTQTPRYLIKTRGQQVTLSCSPISGHRSVSWYQQTPGQGLQFLFEYFSETQRNKGNFPGRFSGRQFSNSRSEMNVSTLELGDSALYLCASSRKGGTEAFFGQGTRLTVV.